This T cell receptor (beta chain) was obtained from a study of blood T cells in healthy people across ages. Total RNA was isolated from each sample in quantities of at least 5 micrograms. Ten or more counts support this clonotype. Next came a second PCR, run for roughly 6 to 11 cycles, which used a sample-barcoded 5' primer along with a J-beta primer mix. TCRdb reprocessed the 5' RACE reads via MiXCR and lists one record per CDR3 protein. The sample shows 700,000 or so distinct CDR3 sequences, around 43% of them seen only once. The V and J ends lost 5 bases and 7 bases respectively, with 18 bases between them. Germline CDR1 DFQATT, CDR2 SNEGSKA (reference sequence). This CDR3 comprises 14 residues.

This receptor was taken from a man older than 75 in good health. The sequenced material came from blood. The genes are TRBV20-1 and TRBJ2-1; no reliable D call. As DNA, the CDR3 is TGCAGTGCTCCGGGCCCTCGGGCCCATAATGAGCAGTTCTTC. It is translated as CSAPGPRAHNEQFF.